This TCR beta chain was captured by sequencing in a study of Ad26.COV2.S vaccination and SARS-CoV-2 variants. For the study at large: The donor participated in the COV1001 trial, in its Ad26.COV2.S arm. Ad26.COV2.S, an intramuscular injection, was given once or twice 56 days apart.

Findings and caveats of the study: Non-spike TCR breadth did not differ much between vaccine and placebo recipients.

This clone was picked up a small number of times. Its antigen remains unidentified. Method: immunoSEQ multiplex PCR; TCRdb's copy keeps in-frame clones and lacks some. The table has fewer than 800,000 clones, about 90% seen once. The CDR3 covers 14 residues. V dropped 7 bases and J dropped 13 bases, with 20 bases sitting between them. Germline CDR1 MNHEY, CDR2 SVGAGI. Treatment meaning: around 19 received Ad26.COV2.S at low or high dose, single or two shots; several received placebo; per-sample allocation not given. Repertoires come from day 63 after the first vaccine or placebo injection. This sequence was found in a person between 18 and 65 years old who received the Ad26.COV2.S COVID-19 vaccine or a placebo. Specimen: peripheral blood, collected in a trial of Ad26.COV2.S vaccine versus placebo. The rearrangement joins TRBV6-5 to TRBJ1-6, with D maybe TRBD1 (6 bases). The CDR3 here is CASTEGGGMSPLHF. CDR3 DNA: TGTGCCAGCACCGAGGGGGGAGGCATGTCCCCCCTCCACTTT.